This TCR beta chain was identified in a study of cytomegalovirus exposure and HLA in healthy donors. Turning to the study itself: Early on, a data release was issued that held roughly 86 million unique TCRs from HLA-typed donors. Study-level results: The study designated fewer than 200 TCR beta chains cytomegalovirus-associated. Specificity of a few CMV-associated chains for CMV antigens was verified in vitro. For most TCR beta V segments, an earlier analysis put the productive rate at about 90% or about 30% of the time.

Note on this clone: Its antigen is unidentified.

PCR involved 60 Vbeta and 13 Jbeta primers. TCRdb's table, derived via immunoSEQ multiplex PCR, lists solely in-frame clones and lacks some. Of over 110,000 clones detected, approximately 84% appear once; the ten largest clones hold more than 9.5%. This CDR3 is built from 15 residues. CDR1 is SGHRS, CDR2 YFSETQ, per germline. The V and J ends lost 4 bases and 9 bases respectively, with 17 bases between them. The rearrangement uses TRBV5-1 and TRBJ1-6, with a possible D match to TRBD1 (5 bases). This receptor was identified in a woman between 55 and 75 years old in good health and CMV-seropositive. Sequences were obtained from PBMCs. The CDR3 nucleotides are TGCGCCAGCAGCCTTTTGCGGGACTTAAGTTCACCCCTCCACTTT. This sequence encodes CASSLLRDLSSPLHF.